This T cell receptor beta chain was observed in a study of blood T cell repertoires in COVID-19. The germline CDR1 and CDR2 sequences are LNHDA and SQIVND (reference sequence). The CDR3 loop spans 13 amino acids. V was shortened by 8 bases and J by 1 base, with 8 bases between the two germline ends. The protocol was immunoSEQ multiplex PCR, while the TCRdb copy is restricted to in-frame clones and leaves out a portion. This sample has 70,000 or so clones, with more than 70% found just once. The receptor's source is a human donor in a cohort sampled during active COVID-19. V is TRBV19 and J is TRBJ1-4; no definite D call. The sequencing sample was made of peripheral blood. The CDR3 DNA reads TGTGCCAGTGGCACAGTAACTAATGAAAAACTGTTTTTT. This translates into CASGTVTNEKLFF.